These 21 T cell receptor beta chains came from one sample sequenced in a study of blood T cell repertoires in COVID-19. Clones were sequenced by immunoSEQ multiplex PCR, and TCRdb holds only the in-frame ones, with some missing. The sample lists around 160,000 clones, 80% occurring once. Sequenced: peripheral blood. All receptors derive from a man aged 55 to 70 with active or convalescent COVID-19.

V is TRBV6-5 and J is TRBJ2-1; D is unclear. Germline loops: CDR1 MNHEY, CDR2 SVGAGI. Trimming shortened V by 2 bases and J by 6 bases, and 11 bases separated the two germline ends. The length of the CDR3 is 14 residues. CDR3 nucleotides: TGTGCCAGCAGTTACGGGCCCAGGTTCAATGAGCAGTTCTTC. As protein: CASSYGPRFNEQFF.

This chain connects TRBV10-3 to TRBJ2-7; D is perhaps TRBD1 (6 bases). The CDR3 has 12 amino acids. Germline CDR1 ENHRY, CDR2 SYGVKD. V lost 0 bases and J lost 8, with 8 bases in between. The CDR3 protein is CAISESDSKQYF. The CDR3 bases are TGTGCCATCAGTGAGTCGGACAGCAAGCAGTACTTC.

CDR3 in DNA: TGTGCCAGCAGCTTTGGGGACAGGGGGCATTCCTACAATGAGCAGTTCTTC. Its translation is CASSFGDRGHSYNEQFF. The V call is TRBV7-2, the J call TRBJ2-1, with 12 bases matching TRBD1. Germline loops: CDR1 SGHTA, CDR2 FQGNSA. The V segment lost 3 bases and the J segment 1 base; nucleotides outside the gene matches: 4. There are 17 residues in the CDR3.

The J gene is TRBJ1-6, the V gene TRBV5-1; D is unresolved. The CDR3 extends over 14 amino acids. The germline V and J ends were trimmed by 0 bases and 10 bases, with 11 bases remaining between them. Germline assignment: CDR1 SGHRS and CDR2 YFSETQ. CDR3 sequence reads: CASSLGQNNSPLHF. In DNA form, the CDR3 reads TGCGCCAGCAGCTTGGGACAAAACAACTCACCCCTCCACTTT.

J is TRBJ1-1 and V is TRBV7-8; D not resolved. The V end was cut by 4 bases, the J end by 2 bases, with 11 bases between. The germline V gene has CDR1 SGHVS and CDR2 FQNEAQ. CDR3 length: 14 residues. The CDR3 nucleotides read TGTGCCAGCAGCTCAACAGAGACAAACACTGAAGCTTTCTTT. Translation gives CASSSTETNTEAFF.

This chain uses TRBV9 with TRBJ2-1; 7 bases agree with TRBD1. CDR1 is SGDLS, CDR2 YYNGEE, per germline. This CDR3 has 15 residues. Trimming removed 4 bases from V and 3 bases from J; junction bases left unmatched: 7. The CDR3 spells CASSPQGQNYNEQFF. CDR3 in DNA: TGTGCCAGCAGCCCCCAGGGACAGAACTACAATGAGCAGTTCTTC.

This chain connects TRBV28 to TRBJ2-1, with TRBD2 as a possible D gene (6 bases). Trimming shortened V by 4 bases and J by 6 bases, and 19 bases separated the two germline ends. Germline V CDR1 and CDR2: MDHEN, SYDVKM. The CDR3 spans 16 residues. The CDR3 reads CASSSLGSGVFNEQFF. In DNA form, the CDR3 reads TGTGCCAGCAGTTCCCTTGGGTCGGGAGTGTTCAATGAGCAGTTCTTC.

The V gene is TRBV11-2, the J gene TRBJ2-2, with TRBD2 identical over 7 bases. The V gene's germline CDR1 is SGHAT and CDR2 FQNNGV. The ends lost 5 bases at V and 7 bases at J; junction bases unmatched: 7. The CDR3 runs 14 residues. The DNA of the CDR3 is TGTGCCAGCAGCCTCGCGGGAGCCAGCGGGGAGCTGTTTTTT. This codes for CASSLAGASGELFF.

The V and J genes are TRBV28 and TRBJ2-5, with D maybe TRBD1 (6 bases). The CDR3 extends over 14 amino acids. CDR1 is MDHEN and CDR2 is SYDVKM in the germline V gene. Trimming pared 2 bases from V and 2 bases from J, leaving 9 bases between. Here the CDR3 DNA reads TGTGCCAGCAGTTTAATAACAGGGCAAGAGACCCAGTACTTC. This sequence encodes CASSLITGQETQYF.

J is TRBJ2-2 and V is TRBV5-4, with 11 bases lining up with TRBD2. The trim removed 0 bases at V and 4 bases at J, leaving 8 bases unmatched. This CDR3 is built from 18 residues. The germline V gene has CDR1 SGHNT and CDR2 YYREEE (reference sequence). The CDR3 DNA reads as TGTGCCAGCAGCTTGGAGCCGGGACTAGCGGTCCTCACCGGGGAGCTGTTTTTT. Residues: CASSLEPGLAVLTGELFF.

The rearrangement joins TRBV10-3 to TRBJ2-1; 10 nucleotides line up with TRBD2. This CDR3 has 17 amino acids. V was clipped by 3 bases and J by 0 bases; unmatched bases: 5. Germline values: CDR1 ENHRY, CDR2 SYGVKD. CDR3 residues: CAISDKSGRASYNEQFF. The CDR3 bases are TGTGCCATCAGTGATAAGAGCGGGAGGGCCTCCTACAATGAGCAGTTCTTC.

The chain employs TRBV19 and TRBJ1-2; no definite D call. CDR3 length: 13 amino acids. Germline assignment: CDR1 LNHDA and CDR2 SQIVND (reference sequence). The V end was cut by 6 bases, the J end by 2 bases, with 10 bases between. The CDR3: CASSKGGNYGYTF. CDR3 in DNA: TGTGCCAGTAGCAAGGGAGGCAACTATGGCTACACCTTC.

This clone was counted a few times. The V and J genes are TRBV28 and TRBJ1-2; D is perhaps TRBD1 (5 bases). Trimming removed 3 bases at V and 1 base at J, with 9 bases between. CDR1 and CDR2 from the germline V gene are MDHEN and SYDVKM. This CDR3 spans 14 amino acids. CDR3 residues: CASSFPGGNYGYTF. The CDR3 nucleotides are TGTGCCAGCAGTTTCCCGGGGGGTAACTATGGCTACACCTTC.

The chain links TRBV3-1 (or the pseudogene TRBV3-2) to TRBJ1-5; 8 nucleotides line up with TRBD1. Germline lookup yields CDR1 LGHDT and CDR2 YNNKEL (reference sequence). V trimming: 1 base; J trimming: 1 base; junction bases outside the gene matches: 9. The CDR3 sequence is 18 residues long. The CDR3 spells CASSQGQGRIRSNQPQHF. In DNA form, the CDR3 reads TGTGCCAGCAGCCAAGGACAGGGGAGGATACGGAGCAATCAGCCCCAGCATTTT.

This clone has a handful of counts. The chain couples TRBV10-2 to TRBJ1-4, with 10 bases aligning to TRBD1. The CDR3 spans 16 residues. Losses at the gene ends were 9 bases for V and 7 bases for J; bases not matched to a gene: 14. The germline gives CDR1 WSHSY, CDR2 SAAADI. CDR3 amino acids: CASSSFMGQGSEKLFF. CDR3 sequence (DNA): TGCGCCAGTTCAAGTTTCATGGGACAGGGGAGTGAAAAACTGTTTTTT.

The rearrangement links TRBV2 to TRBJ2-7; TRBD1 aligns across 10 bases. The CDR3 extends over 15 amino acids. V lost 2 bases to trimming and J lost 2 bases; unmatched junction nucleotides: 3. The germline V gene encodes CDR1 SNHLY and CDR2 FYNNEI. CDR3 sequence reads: CASSELGQGAYEQYF. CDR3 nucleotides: TGTGCCAGCAGTGAATTAGGACAGGGGGCCTACGAGCAGTACTTC.

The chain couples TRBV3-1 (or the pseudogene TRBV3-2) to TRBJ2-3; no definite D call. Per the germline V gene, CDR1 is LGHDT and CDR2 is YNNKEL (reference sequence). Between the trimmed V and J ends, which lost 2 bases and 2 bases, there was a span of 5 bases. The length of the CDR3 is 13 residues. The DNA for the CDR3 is TGTGCCAGCAGCCAACCATCCACAGATACGCAGTATTTT. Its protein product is CASSQPSTDTQYF.

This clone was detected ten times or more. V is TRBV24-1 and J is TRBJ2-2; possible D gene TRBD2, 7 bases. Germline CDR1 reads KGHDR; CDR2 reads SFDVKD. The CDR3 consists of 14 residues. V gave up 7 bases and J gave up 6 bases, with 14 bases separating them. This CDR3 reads CATRGEGDAGELFF. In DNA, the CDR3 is TGTGCCACCAGGGGGGAGGGGGACGCCGGGGAGCTGTTTTTT.

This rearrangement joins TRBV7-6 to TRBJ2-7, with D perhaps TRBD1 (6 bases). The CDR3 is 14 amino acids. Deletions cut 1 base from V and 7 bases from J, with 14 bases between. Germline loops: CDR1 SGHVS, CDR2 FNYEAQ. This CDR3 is CASSLGGRAGEQYF. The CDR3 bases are TGTGCCAGCAGCTTAGGGGGGCGGGCCGGGGAGCAGTACTTC.

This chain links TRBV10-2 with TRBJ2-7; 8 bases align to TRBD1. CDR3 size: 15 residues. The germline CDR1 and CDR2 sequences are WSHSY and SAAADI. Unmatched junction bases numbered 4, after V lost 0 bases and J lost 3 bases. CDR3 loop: CASSESGTGFYEQYF. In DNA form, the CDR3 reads TGCGCCAGCAGTGAGTCCGGGACAGGATTCTACGAGCAGTACTTC.

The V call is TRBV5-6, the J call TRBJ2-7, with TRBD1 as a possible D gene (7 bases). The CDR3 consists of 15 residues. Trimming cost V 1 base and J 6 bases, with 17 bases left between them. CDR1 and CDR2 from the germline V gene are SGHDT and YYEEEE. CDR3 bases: TGTGCCAGCAGCTTGCGGGGGACAGTTTTGCTCGAGCAGTACTTC. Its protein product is CASSLRGTVLLEQYF. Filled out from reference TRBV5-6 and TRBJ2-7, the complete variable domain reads DAGVTQSPTHLIKTRGQQVTLRCSPKSGHDTVSWYQQALGQGPQFIFQYYEEEERQRGNFPDRFSGHQFPNYSSELNVNALLLGDSALYLCASSLRGTVLLEQYFGPGTRLTVT.